The rows below give T cell receptor beta chains drawn from one sample of a study of shared T cell receptors in the human thymus. Some clones are missing from TCRdb's copy, which holds only in-frame ones; the method was immunoSEQ multiplex PCR. The sample records about 730,000 clones, roughly 88% being singletons. Separately, the same data were catalogued under a study of human thymus T cells.

The sequenced sample consisted of thymocytes. These TCRs come from a girl younger than two with a congenital heart defect. The CDR3 runs from the conserved cysteine through the conserved F or W. A D gene is named only where the DNA matches it firmly. Clone size is not always given. Where it is, it says once, few, many or a class for expanded clones.

V	size	J	length	D	DNA	CDR3
TRBV28	.	TRBJ2-5	18	TRBD2	TGTGCCAGCAGTTTATCCCCGGGACTAGCGGGTCAAGGTGAGACCCAGTACTTC	CASSLSPGLAGQGETQYF
TRBV11-2	few	TRBJ2-1	19	TRBD2	TGTGCCAGCAGCCCCTTGAGGCCTGGGCTAGCGGGGGACTACAATGAGCAGTTCTTC	CASSPLRPGLAGDYNEQFF
TRBV7-9	.	TRBJ2-2	15	.	TGTGCCAGCAGCTTCAGGGTAGGCAGCACCGGGGAGCTGTTTTTT	CASSFRVGSTGELFF
TRBV10-3	.	TRBJ2-2	18	.	TGTGCCATCAGTGAGTCGACGAGACCAACTAGGAACACCGGGGAGCTGTTTTTT	CAISESTRPTRNTGELFF
TRBV6-5	.	TRBJ2-7	15	TRBD1	TGTGCCAGCACACCCGGGACAGAGGTCCCCCACGAGCAGTACTTC	CASTPGTEVPHEQYF
TRBV25-1	.	TRBJ1-2	13	.	TGTGCCAGCAGTGGAGGTTACGGTTATGGCTACACCTTC	CASSGGYGYGYTF
TRBV6-5	.	TRBJ1-4	16	.	TGTGCCAGCAGTTATACGGTAGGAGGCCTCGGCGAAAAACTGTTTTTT	CASSYTVGGLGEKLFF
TRBV7-6	.	TRBJ1-1	16	TRBD1	TGTGCCAGCAGCCTGGACAGGGAAAGGACTTACACTGAAGCTTTCTTT	CASSLDRERTYTEAFF
TRBV5-1	once	TRBJ1-2	16	.	TGCGCCAGCAGCTTGGGGGAGGGGACTTTGGACTATGGCTACACCTTC	CASSLGEGTLDYGYTF
TRBV6-5	.	TRBJ1-5	15	.	TGTGCCAGCAGCTCCTTTGCGGGGGCCGGCCAGCCCCAGCATTTT	CASSSFAGAGQPQHF
TRBV5-1	.	TRBJ2-2	19	TRBD2	TGCGCCAGCAGCTTGGCCGGGACTAGCGGGGGGGCCGACACCGGGGAGCTGTTTTTT	CASSLAGTSGGADTGELFF
TRBV5-4	once	TRBJ1-2	13	TRBD1	TGTGCCAGCAGCCCGGGACAGGGGGAAGGCTACACCTTC	CASSPGQGEGYTF
TRBV7-9	once	TRBJ1-1	18	TRBD1	TGTGCCAGCAACCTCGTTCGGGACAGGGAGTTGTTCGACACTGAAGCTTTCTTT	CASNLVRDRELFDTEAFF
TRBV15	.	TRBJ2-7	16	.	TGTGCCACCAGCAGAGTTAGACGGATCCCGGGTTACGAGCAGTACTTC	CATSRVRRIPGYEQYF
TRBV18	.	TRBJ1-4	17	.	TGTGCCAGCTCACCACAGGGGTTCGGACCAACTAATGAAAAACTGTTTTTT	CASSPQGFGPTNEKLFF
TRBV9	.	TRBJ1-6	15	TRBD1	TGTGCCAGCAGCGTATCGGGACAGGGCAATTCACCCCTCCACTTT	CASSVSGQGNSPLHF
TRBV4-3	.	TRBJ1-2	15	.	TGCGCCAGCAGCCAAGACGGGGGTCTGCACTATGGCTACACCTTC	CASSQDGGLHYGYTF
TRBV14	.	TRBJ1-1	14	TRBD1	TGTGCCAGCACCCTGGACAGGGTGAACACTGAAGCTTTCTTT	CASTLDRVNTEAFF
TRBV5-1	.	TRBJ1-2	15	.	TGCGCCAGCAGCTTGGTAGGAGGCGCGAACTATGGCTACACCTTC	CASSLVGGANYGYTF
TRBV28	.	TRBJ1-1	15	.	TGTGCCAGCAGTTTTCTGGGGGCGCGGAGCACTGAAGCTTTCTTT	CASSFLGARSTEAFF
TRBV27	.	TRBJ1-1	16	TRBD1	TGTGCCAGCAGTTCCGGGACAGGGCCGGAATGCACTGAAGCTTTCTTT	CASSSGTGPECTEAFF
TRBV4-3	.	TRBJ2-5	22	TRBD1	TGCGCCAGCAGCCAAGAGGGAGAATTTCGGACAGGGGCCGCAGGGATACAAGAGACCCAGTACTTC	CASSQEGEFRTGAAGIQETQYF
TRBV5-1	few	TRBJ1-2	15	TRBD1	TGCGCCAGCAGCCGCTGGGACAGGGGACGTGATGGCTACACCTTC	CASSRWDRGRDGYTF
TRBV30	.	TRBJ1-1	14	.	TGTGCCTGGGGAGAGGGCAGGGAGGATCCTGAAGCTTTCTTT	CAWGEGREDPEAFF
TRBV15	.	TRBJ1-2	16	TRBD1	TGTGCCACCAGCAGGGACAGGGGGAAGCTATTGGGTGGCTACACCTTC	CATSRDRGKLLGGYTF
TRBV5-6	.	TRBJ1-2	14	.	TGTGCCAGCAGCCTTGGACAGCGCTACTATGGCTACACCTTC	CASSLGQRYYGYTF
TRBV28	.	TRBJ1-4	16	TRBD1	TGTGCCATCTCGAGACAGGGGGATTTTGCGAGTGAAAAACTGTTTTTT	CAISRQGDFASEKLFF
TRBV5-1	.	TRBJ2-7	17	TRBD1	TGCGCCAGCAAGACCCGGACAGGCCAAACAAACTCCTACGAGCAGTACTTC	CASKTRTGQTNSYEQYF
TRBV28	.	TRBJ1-5	16	.	TGTGCCAGCAGTTTATGGGGTCAGGGGCTGGGTCAGCCCCAGCATTTT	CASSLWGQGLGQPQHF
TRBV7-9	.	TRBJ2-2	17	TRBD1	TGTGCCAGCAGCTATGGACAGGGGGCATCGAACACCGGGGAGCTGTTTTTT	CASSYGQGASNTGELFF
TRBV9	.	TRBJ1-1	15	.	TGTGCCAGCAGCCTCCGGGGGGGGTCGGACACTGAAGCTTTCTTT	CASSLRGGSDTEAFF
TRBV14	.	TRBJ1-3	13	.	TGTGCCAGCAGCCAAACCCATGGGCTCGCCATATATTTT	CASSQTHGLAIYF
TRBV18	.	TRBJ2-1	16	TRBD2	TGTGCCAGCTCACCCCTAAGCGGGATCGGGGGCAATGAGCAGTTCTTC	CASSPLSGIGGNEQFF
TRBV2	.	TRBJ2-7	20	TRBD1	TGTGCCAGCACCTACTATGACAGGGGGCAGAGGGGTAGTAGTTCCTACGAGCAGTACTTC	CASTYYDRGQRGSSSYEQYF
TRBV7-9	.	TRBJ1-6	17	TRBD1	TGTGCCAGCAGCGATACAGGGGGCCACTTCTATAATTCACCCCTCCACTTT	CASSDTGGHFYNSPLHF
TRBV5-6	.	TRBJ1-1	15	TRBD1	TGTGCCAGCAGCCTAGACAGGGAAGGAACCACTGAAGCTTTCTTT	CASSLDREGTTEAFF
TRBV7-9	.	TRBJ1-2	14	TRBD1	TGTGCCAGCAGCTTAGGTTCAGGGGGCAACGGCTACACCTTC	CASSLGSGGNGYTF
TRBV18	.	TRBJ1-1	15	.	TGTGCCAGCTCACCACCGGAGACAGCGGGCCGTGAAGCTTTCTTT	CASSPPETAGREAFF
TRBV5-1	.	TRBJ2-5	18	TRBD2	TGCGCCAGCAGCTTGGAGATGCGCCTAGCGGGGATGAAAGAGACCCAGTACTTC	CASSLEMRLAGMKETQYF
TRBV6-1	.	TRBJ2-1	17	.	TGTGCCAGCAGTGACACCCGAACAGCGGAGAGTTCGGCTGAGCAGTTCTTC	CASSDTRTAESSAEQFF